This entry concerns a single T cell receptor (beta chain). No antigen is known for it. It has no much larger one-base neighbor in the sample; base qualities were not kept. The library came from 5' RACE. The sequencing machine was an Illumina HiSeq 2500. A second PCR of roughly 7 to 11 cycles was performed with a sample-barcoded 5' primer and a J-beta primer mix. Each TCR beta cDNA molecule received a unique molecular identifier from a template-switch 5' adaptor carrying 12 random nucleotides. At least 2.5 million CDR3-containing paired-end reads were obtained from each sample. First-strand cDNA was synthesized from all RNA with the Mint cDNA synthesis kit, primed by a TRBC-specific oligonucleotide. Following uracil-DNA glycosylase treatment, a first 18-cycle PCR with universal primers M1SS and BC2_uni_R was performed on all cDNA. The original methods were these. Each sample was normalized by randomly selecting 1 million high-quality reads, each carrying a distinct molecular identifier. Reads sharing molecular identifiers were discarded rather than binned into consensus sequences. MiTCR, set to a Q25 quality threshold and the strictest error-elimination algorithm, was used for CDR3 identification, clonotype clustering and error correction. Lower-bound total TCR beta diversity was estimated with a nonparametric unseen species model using Euler transformation. TCRdb applied fastp at Q25 and MiXCR to the public reads, then kept only in-frame beta chains. Rows with one shared CDR3 protein collapse into an entry with the most common genes and DNA. What appears here as the V and J calls and clone size reflects TCRdb's work, not the paper's. This sample comprises roughly 500,000 distinct CDR3 sequences, roughly a quarter of them detected only once. Of the sample, about 18% falls within the top ten clones.

As encoded in the germline V gene, CDR1 is SGHRS while CDR2 is YFSETQ. V was cut back by 5 bases and J by 1 base, leaving a gap of 18 bases between them. The CDR3, from cysteine to phenylalanine, totals 16 residues. The DNA shown is the 48-base CDR3, in frame from base 1. The data stem from a study of blood T cells in healthy people across ages (dated by TCRdb to 2015 to 2017). General notes on the study: In model experiments, template switching captured about one uniquely barcoded TCR beta cDNA molecule for every two T cells. To track age-related changes in TCR beta repertoire diversity, the study relied on deep sequencing normalized with unique cDNA molecular identifiers. Donors were grouped into four age groups: young (average 16 years), middle-aged (39), aged (roughly 67) and long-lived (just over 80). To avoid experimental bias, donors of different ages were distributed randomly across sequencing lanes. The study analyzed two additional independent replicas of 1 million unique cDNA reads from the same blood draw for two donors, one aged 18 to 30 and one aged 80 or older. General conclusions and limits of the study: There was a strong correlation between observed TCR beta diversity and the percentage of naive T cells measured by flow cytometry. Estimates of total diversity from one million sequenced T cells were regarded as lower bounds and underestimates. Bulk unsorted PBMC profiling prevented conclusive comparison of naive and antigen-experienced compartments. Compared with the aged group, the long-lived group had more naive CD4+ T cells, fewer expanded clones and increased TCR diversity, a pattern suggesting age selection. Because the CMV infection status of the donors was unknown, age-related changes in expanded clonotypes may potentially have been confounded. As age increased, observed TCR beta diversity per million T cells dropped in a roughly linear way, and a significant reduction was already evident by age 40.

The donors were roughly 40 Caucasian individuals from Russia, aged roughly 6 to 95 years, who were systemically healthy. Each donor gave around 9.8 milliliters of peripheral blood, collected into EDTA-treated Vacutainer tubes. Ficoll-Paque density-gradient centrifugation was used to isolate PBMCs, with at least 6 million obtained per sample. Total RNA, at least 5.5 micrograms per sample, was extracted from PBMCs with Trizol reagent. For every donor, an aliquot of PBMCs went through flow cytometry to measure the percentages of naive CD45RAhigh/CD27high T cells. The receptor was derived from a woman in her seventies in good health. Sequenced input: blood. The sequence is built from TRBV5-1 and TRBJ1-1, with no confident D gene call. CDR3 protein: CASRHSETNGNTEAFF. The DNA sequence is TGCGCCAGCAGACACTCCGAGACCAACGGGAACACTGAAGCTTTCTTT.